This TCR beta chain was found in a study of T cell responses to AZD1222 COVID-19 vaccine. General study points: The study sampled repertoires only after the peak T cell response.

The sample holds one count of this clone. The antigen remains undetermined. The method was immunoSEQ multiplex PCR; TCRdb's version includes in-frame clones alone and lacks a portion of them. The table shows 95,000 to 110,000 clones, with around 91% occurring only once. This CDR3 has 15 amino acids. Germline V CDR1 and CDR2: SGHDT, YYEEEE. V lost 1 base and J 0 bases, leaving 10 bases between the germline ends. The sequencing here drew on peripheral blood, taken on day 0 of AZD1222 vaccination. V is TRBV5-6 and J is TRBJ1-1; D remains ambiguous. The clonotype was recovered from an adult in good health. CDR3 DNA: TGTGCCAGCAGCTTGTTTAGACACATGAACACTGAAGCTTTCTTT. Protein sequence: CASSLFRHMNTEAFF.